One sample yielded the 20 T cell receptor beta chains listed below, sequenced in a study of blood T cell repertoires in COVID-19. Libraries were prepared by immunoSEQ multiplex PCR; TCRdb keeps only in-frame clonotypes and omits some of them. The repertoire holds roughly 10,000 clones, around 86% seen once, with roughly 7.7% in the top ten. Sequences were obtained from peripheral blood. The source of these receptors is a man between 65 and 80 years old with active COVID-19.

V and J are TRBV9 and TRBJ2-2; 8 bases fit TRBD1. Germline V gives CDR1 SGDLS, CDR2 YYNGEE. V lost 1 base and J lost 3; bases outside the gene matches: 2. This CDR3 has 15 residues. The CDR3 spells CASSVMTGDTGELFF. The CDR3 DNA is TGTGCCAGCAGCGTAATGACAGGGGACACCGGGGAGCTGTTTTTT.

This rearrangement joins TRBV5-6 to TRBJ2-7; TRBD1 agrees at 11 bases. The CDR3 consists of 15 residues. J gave up 2 bases and V 4 bases, and 5 bases lay outside the gene matches. Germline lookup yields CDR1 SGHDT and CDR2 YYEEEE. The DNA for the CDR3 is TGTGCCAGCAGCATGGGACAGGGGGTAACCTACGAGCAGTACTTC. Amino acid sequence: CASSMGQGVTYEQYF.

This clone was counted only a few times. This chain uses TRBV24-1 with TRBJ2-3; D uncertain. The germline V and J ends were trimmed by 2 bases and 4 bases, with 12 bases remaining between them. CDR1 and CDR2 (germline): KGHDR, SFDVKD. The CDR3 spans 15 residues. CDR3 residues: CATSDSLVEADTQYF. CDR3 bases: TGTGCCACCAGTGATTCCCTCGTTGAGGCAGATACGCAGTATTTT.

The chain employs TRBV27 and TRBJ1-5; 7 nucleotides align to TRBD1. CDR3 length: 14 amino acids. V dropped 6 bases and J dropped 3; count of bases not matched to a gene: 5. Germline V gives CDR1 MNHEY, CDR2 SMNVEV (reference sequence). CDR3 bases: TGTGCCAGCAGACAGACAGGGTTCAATCAGCCCCAGCATTTT. Translated: CASRQTGFNQPQHF.

This clone was observed a few times. The chain couples TRBV28 to TRBJ2-7, with TRBD1 matching over 7 bases. With 9 bases clipped from V and 2 bases from J, the junction kept 13 bases outside the gene matches. The CDR3 has 15 residues. Germline CDR1 and CDR2: MDHEN and SYDVKM. CDR3 DNA sequence: TGTGCCAGTTATCAATGGACAGGAAGAACCTACGAGCAGTACTTC. Protein sequence: CASYQWTGRTYEQYF. The full variable domain, its missing parts supplied by reference TRBV28 and TRBJ2-7, is DVKVTQSSRYLVKRTGEKVFLECVQDMDHENMFWYRQDPGLGLRLIYFSYDVKMKEKGDIPEGYSVSREKKERFSLILESASTNQTSMYLCASYQWTGRTYEQYFGPGTRLTVT.

The sample holds a few counts of this clone. This sequence joins TRBV7-2 and TRBJ2-1; TRBD2 matches 9 bases. The length of the CDR3 is 17 residues. Trimming at V came to 5 bases and at J to 7 bases, leaving 15 bases not matched to a gene. Germline V gene lookup returns CDR1 SGHTA and CDR2 FQGNSA. DNA of the CDR3: TGTGCCAGCAGCCGGATAGATCCAGCGGGGGGACGGAATGAGCAGTTCTTC. It translates to CASSRIDPAGGRNEQFF. The full variable domain, in which reference TRBV7-2 and TRBJ2-1 provide the parts outside the CDR3, is GAGVSQSPSNKVTEKGKDVELRCDPISGHTALYWYRQSLGQGLEFLIYFQGNSAPDKSGLPSDRFSAERTGGSVSTLTIQRTQQEDSAVYLCASSRIDPAGGRNEQFFGPGTRLTVL.

The rearrangement uses TRBV10-3 and TRBJ1-1; D may be TRBD1 (5 bases). This CDR3 has 13 residues. Germline CDR1 and CDR2: ENHRY and SYGVKD. V was trimmed by 10 bases and J by 7 bases, leaving 19 bases between them. The CDR3 region is CATSPVTDSEAFF. The CDR3 DNA follows: TGTGCCACCTCTCCGGTCACCGACAGTGAAGCTTTCTTT.

V and J are TRBV27 and TRBJ1-4; perhaps TRBD1 as D (5 bases). The CDR3 has 15 residues. Germline V gene sequence: CDR1 MNHEY, CDR2 SMNVEV (reference sequence). Trimming cost V 8 bases and J 6 bases, with 19 bases left between them. CDR3 nucleotide sequence: TGTGCCAGCGGGGGTCTGTGGGAGGCGGATGAAAAACTGTTTTTT. It codes for CASGGLWEADEKLFF.

The chain has TRBV27 and TRBJ2-3; D is perhaps TRBD1 (6 bases). The CDR3 extends over 11 amino acids. V dropped 6 bases and J dropped 12 bases, with 13 bases sitting between them. Germline V lookup: CDR1 MNHEY, CDR2 SMNVEV (reference sequence). CDR3: CASRGTTIQYF. CDR3 DNA sequence: TGTGCCAGCAGGGGGACAACAATCCAGTATTTT.

DNA for the CDR3: TGTGCCAGCAGCCCTTGGACTGGGTACAATGAGCAGTTCTTC. Its protein is CASSPWTGYNEQFF. The chain recombines TRBV7-2 with TRBJ2-1; tentative D call: TRBD2 (5 bases). The CDR3 length is 14 residues. The germline CDR1 and CDR2 sequences are SGHTA and FQGNSA. Deletions cut 5 bases from V and 4 bases from J, with 12 bases between.

The chain is built from TRBV6-5 and TRBJ2-5, with TRBD1 matching 7 bases. V shed 6 bases, J shed 4 bases, and the junction held 11 bases outside the gene matches. Germline CDR1 reads MNHEY; CDR2 reads SVGAGI. This CDR3 is built from 15 residues. The DNA for the CDR3 is TGTGCCAGCAGCCCCCGACAGGGCGGCGGAGAGACCCAGTACTTC. Translating it yields CASSPRQGGGETQYF.

This clone was seen only once. The V call is TRBV11-2, the J call TRBJ2-2; TRBD1 aligns across 8 bases. The CDR3 consists of 14 residues. Germline assignment: CDR1 SGHAT and CDR2 FQNNGV. Losses at the gene ends were 3 bases for V and 7 bases for J; bases not matched to a gene: 4. The CDR3 spells CASSFQGADGELFF. The CDR3 DNA follows: TGTGCCAGCAGCTTTCAGGGGGCGGACGGGGAGCTGTTTTTT.

The CDR3 region is CASRRSQGARNSPLHF. The CDR3 coding sequence is TGTGCCAGCAGAAGATCACAGGGGGCTCGAAATTCACCCCTCCACTTT. The chain combines TRBV2 with TRBJ1-6; 9 nucleotides line up with TRBD1. V trimming: 6 bases; J trimming: 7 bases; junction bases outside the gene matches: 10. CDR1 is SNHLY, CDR2 FYNNEI, per germline. The CDR3 loop spans 16 amino acids.

V gene TRBV7-2 combines with J gene TRBJ1-3; 8 positions match TRBD1. Germline trimming cut 4 bases from V and 0 bases from J; bases unmatched to any gene: 5. CDR1 SGHTA and CDR2 FQGNSA come from the germline V gene. CDR3 size: 16 residues. The CDR3 reads CASSSHTGGSGNTIYF. In DNA form, the CDR3 reads TGTGCCAGCAGCTCGCATACAGGGGGCTCTGGAAACACCATATATTTT.

The rearrangement links TRBV5-4 to TRBJ2-5; TRBD2 aligns across 10 bases. Germline-derived CDR1 and CDR2 are SGHNT and YYREEE (reference sequence). With V trimmed by 4 bases and J by 3 bases, 3 bases remained unmatched. The CDR3 runs 14 residues. DNA of the CDR3: TGTGCCAGCAGCCCAGCGGGGGGGAAAGAGACCCAGTACTTC. It translates to CASSPAGGKETQYF.

The chain links TRBV19 to TRBJ2-2; D may be TRBD1 (6 bases). Germline V CDR1 and CDR2: LNHDA, SQIVND (reference sequence). With 6 bases removed from V and 0 bases from J, the gap between germline ends came to 8 bases. This CDR3 contains 14 residues. The CDR3 bases are TGTGCCAGTAGGGGGACAACGAACACCGGGGAGCTGTTTTTT. It is translated as CASRGTTNTGELFF.

The chain combines TRBV28 with TRBJ1-4; D is perhaps TRBD1 (5 bases). Germline V gene sequence: CDR1 MDHEN, CDR2 SYDVKM. The CDR3 runs to 16 residues. Trimming took 5 bases from V and 7 from J, leaving 20 bases between them. The CDR3 coding sequence is TGTGCCAGCAGTCCGGAGGGGCGTGGGGTGCGTGAAAAACTGTTTTTT. Protein: CASSPEGRGVREKLFF.

This chain links TRBV19 with TRBJ1-3; 8 bases map to TRBD1. The CDR3 loop spans 14 amino acids. The V and J ends lost 5 bases and 2 bases, in that order; junction bases with no gene match: 2. Per germline, CDR1 LNHDA and CDR2 SQIVND (reference sequence). The CDR3, as DNA: TGTGCCAGTAGTCCACAGGGGGCTGGAAACACCATATATTTT. It translates to CASSPQGAGNTIYF. Using reference TRBV19 and TRBJ1-3 for the parts outside the CDR3, the full variable domain is DGGITQSPKYLFRKEGQNVTLSCEQNLNHDAMYWYRQDPGQGLRLIYYSQIVNDFQKGDIAEGYSVSREKKESFPLTVTSAQKNPTAFYLCASSPQGAGNTIYFGEGSWLTVV.

This clone has more than one count but fewer than ten. This chain links TRBV19 with TRBJ1-5, with a weak D call TRBD1 (6 bases). CDR3 length: 15 amino acids. Trimming stripped 5 bases from V and 2 bases from J, with 13 bases between. Germline V gene lookup returns CDR1 LNHDA and CDR2 SQIVND (reference sequence). The CDR3 bases are TGTGCCAGTAGTGTTCCAGGGGCGCGCAATCAGCCCCAGCATTTT. Translation gives CASSVPGARNQPQHF.

The V and J genes are TRBV5-6 and TRBJ2-2; TRBD2 is a possible D gene (5 bases). CDR3 size: 16 residues. The germline CDR1 and CDR2 sequences are SGHDT and YYEEEE. V lost 5 bases and J 1 base, leaving 15 bases between the germline ends. The CDR3 coding sequence is TGTGCCAGCAGAAAAAGAGGGCAGGAGAACACCGGGGAGCTGTTTTTT. Translation gives CASRKRGQENTGELFF.